The T cell receptor (beta chain) described here comes from a study of chemoradiotherapy in HPV16-positive cancers. This clone was seen once. Measured with immunoSEQ multiplex PCR; TCRdb has only the in-frame clones, and not every one. This sample has fewer than 30,000 clones, with roughly 94% found just once. This CDR3 comprises 17 residues. The germline gives CDR1 SGHVS, CDR2 FQNEAQ. Deletions cut 0 bases from V and 0 bases from J, with 14 bases between. V and J are TRBV7-8 and TRBJ1-1; no reliable D call. The specimen was collected from a patient who underwent chemoradiotherapy. This TCR derives from a human donor with HPV-associated anogenital cancer. CDR3 in amino acids: CASSLAWVNTMNTEAFF. CDR3 in DNA: TGTGCCAGCAGCTTAGCGTGGGTAAACACCATGAACACTGAAGCTTTCTTT.